This entry concerns a single T cell receptor (beta chain). This sample stems from a study of blood T cell repertoires in COVID-19. Whole-study context: Whether acute or convalescent, the COVID-19 samples came from the United States, Italy and Spain. T cells, B-cell-depleted T cells, or PBMCs supplied cDNA or gDNA.

Original data processing: Reference gene primer amplification in the assay estimated nucleated cell counts. TCRdb's copy holds only in-frame clones and misses some; the assay was immunoSEQ multiplex PCR. D and trimming come from the DNA, and the V and J calls and clone size come from that table. The sample has over 200,000 clones, more than 70% seen once; the top ten hold 8% to 10%. The ends were cut back, 5 bases at V and 0 bases at J, with 20 bases in the middle. Germline V gene lookup returns CDR1 SGHRS and CDR2 YFSETQ. The CDR3 consists of 17 residues. The sample comprised peripheral blood. This TCR was recovered from a woman between 50 and 59 years old with acute or convalescent COVID-19. This rearrangement joins TRBV5-1 to TRBJ2-5, with D perhaps TRBD2 (6 bases). The CDR3 DNA reads TGCGCCAGCAGACATCGCGCCCACGGGGGAAACCAAGAGACCCAGTACTTC. Residues: CASRHRAHGGNQETQYF.